This T cell receptor beta chain was captured in a study of cytomegalovirus exposure and HLA in healthy donors. Primers: 60 Vbeta forward and 13 Jbeta reverse. Method: immunoSEQ multiplex PCR; TCRdb's copy keeps in-frame clones and lacks some. The sample records 250,000 or so clones, nearly 95% being singletons. The source material was PBMCs. This receptor was taken from a girl aged 2 to 9 in good health and CMV-seronegative.

CDR3 bases: TGTGCCAGCAGGGAGGTCTACGAGCAGTACTTC. Encoded protein: CASREVYEQYF. J is TRBJ2-5 and V is TRBV2; D possibly corresponds to TRBD2 (5 bases). The J call is doubtful: the DNA matches TRBJ2-7 better. The CDR3 has 11 amino acids. Germline CDR1 is SNHLY and CDR2 is FYNNEI.